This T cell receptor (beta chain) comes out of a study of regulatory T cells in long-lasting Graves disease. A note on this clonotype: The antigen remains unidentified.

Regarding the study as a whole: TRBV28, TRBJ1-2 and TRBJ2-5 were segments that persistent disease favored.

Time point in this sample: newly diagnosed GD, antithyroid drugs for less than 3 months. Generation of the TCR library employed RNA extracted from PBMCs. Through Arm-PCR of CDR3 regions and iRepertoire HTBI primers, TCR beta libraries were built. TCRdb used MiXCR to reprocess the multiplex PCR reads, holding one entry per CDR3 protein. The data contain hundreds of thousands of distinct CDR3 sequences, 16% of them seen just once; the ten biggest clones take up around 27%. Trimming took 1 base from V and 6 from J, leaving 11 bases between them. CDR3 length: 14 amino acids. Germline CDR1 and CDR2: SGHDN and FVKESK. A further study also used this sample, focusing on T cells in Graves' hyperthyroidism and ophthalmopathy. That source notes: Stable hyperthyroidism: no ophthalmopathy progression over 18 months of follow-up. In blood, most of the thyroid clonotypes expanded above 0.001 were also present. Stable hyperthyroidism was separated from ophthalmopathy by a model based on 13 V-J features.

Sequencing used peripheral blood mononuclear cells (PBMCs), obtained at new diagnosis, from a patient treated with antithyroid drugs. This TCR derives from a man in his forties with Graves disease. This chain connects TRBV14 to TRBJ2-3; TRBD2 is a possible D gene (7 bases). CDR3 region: CASSQVGGADTQYF. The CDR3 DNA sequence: TGTGCCAGCAGCCAAGTTGGGGGGGCTGATACGCAGTATTTT.